The next 3 T cell receptor beta chains were all read from a single sample in a study of blood T cell repertoires in COVID-19. Using immunoSEQ multiplex PCR, the repertoire was profiled, and TCRdb retains in-frame clones only, with some absent. This sample has over 85,000 clones, with about 90% found just once. The sequencing input was peripheral blood. Receptors were obtained from a human donor in a cohort sampled during active COVID-19.

Written as DNA, the CDR3 is TGTGCCACCAGCAGGGGTATAGGCGGGAGTCTCTTAGATACGCAGTATTTT. Amino acids: CATSRGIGGSLLDTQYF. The chain recombines TRBV15 with TRBJ2-3, with TRBD2 identical over 7 bases. CDR3 length: 17 amino acids. The J segment lost 5 bases and the V segment lost 3 bases, leaving 14 bases of the junction unmatched. Germline V gene sequence: CDR1 LNHNV, CDR2 YYDKDF (reference sequence).

The chain combines TRBV27 with TRBJ2-2, with TRBD1 matching 9 bases. This CDR3 spans 15 amino acids. Germline V CDR1 and CDR2: MNHEY, SMNVEV (reference sequence). V lost 10 bases and J lost 7; bases outside the gene matches: 13. The CDR3 sequence is CATYRDRVAGGELFF. For the CDR3, the DNA is TGTGCCACCTACCGGGACAGGGTAGCGGGCGGGGAGCTGTTTTTT.

The chain combines TRBV28 with TRBJ1-5; perhaps TRBD1 as D (5 bases). CDR3 length: 17 amino acids. Germline V lookup: CDR1 MDHEN, CDR2 SYDVKM. Between the trimmed V and J ends, which lost 5 bases and 2 bases, there was a span of 19 bases. CDR3 DNA: TGTGCCAGCAGTCTTGCCCGGGGAGGGGCAGGCAATCAGCCCCAGCATTTT. This sequence encodes CASSLARGGAGNQPQHF.